This paragraph covers one T cell receptor (beta chain) sequence. Its binding antigen is unknown. The cohort was made up of 666 healthy bone marrow donors. At the time of sampling, every cohort member was nominally healthy, though immune exposures that went unrecorded were likely present. The donor was CMV seronegative and belonged to the group of several hundred seronegative cohort members. Every donor gave a peripheral blood sample, and the peripheral blood mononuclear cells from that sample were used for TCR beta sequencing. Genomic DNA was extracted from the blood cell samples with the Qiagen DNeasy Blood Extraction Kit. The data were obtained in a study of cytomegalovirus exposure and HLA in healthy donors (TCRdb year 2017). Study-level background: According to an earlier analysis of around 600 of the donors, about 190 million T cells yielded 117 million unique TCR beta sequences and about 300 Gb of sequence data. A later analysis re-examined previously published TCR beta repertoires from about 670 donors and added high-resolution HLA genotyping to investigate patterns of TCR occurrence. Roughly five DR-DQ haplotypes were handled as single units for association and clustering, since linkage in the cohort was strong. The study profiled the T cell repertoires of 500 to 800 subjects by immunosequencing and related them to cytomegalovirus serostatus. The study aimed to test whether signatures of past pathogen exposure could be identified by cataloging public T cell receptors. Among 398 genotyped donors of the cohort, an average of approximately 230,000 unique TCR beta nucleotide sequences were sequenced per donor, 15% to 20% of them non-productive. HLA typing covered class I and class II loci at four-digit resolution. An early release covering approximately 600 HLA-typed donors comprised approximately 300 gigabases of sequencing data and roughly 85 million unique TCR sequences. Every discovery cohort repertoire had been produced on one sequencing platform. Genome-wide SNP genotypes for about 65% of the 666 donors were used in a later genetic analysis, which treated that subset as a discovery cohort. Alongside the repertoire data, information on donor age, sex, ethnicity and CMV serostatus was compiled. An earlier analysis of around 640 of the donors used high-throughput TCR beta sequencing to judge whether each TCR beta V gene segment behaved as functional or pseudogenic. Rather than drawing on any new phenotypic data, the later analysis identified candidate immune exposures from TCR beta sequences and the way those sequences occurred across donors. The number of donors typed differed by locus, with roughly 620-630 for A, B, C, DRB1 and DQB1, around 520 for DQA1, nearly 610 for DPA1, and roughly 450 for DPB1. Of the roughly 400 genotyped donors, about 80% fell in the genetic ancestry cluster associated with self-reported Caucasian donors. To predict cytomegalovirus infection status, the study brought together high-throughput TCR immunosequencing, statistical association of individual TCRs with disease status, and machine learning. Besides the first cohort of roughly 700 subjects, a separate validation cohort made up of 120 different subjects was used.

According to the germline V gene, CDR1 reads SNHLY and CDR2 reads FYNNEI. Inclusive of the bounding cysteine and phenylalanine, the CDR3 is 15 residues long. Of all the DNA, just the CDR3 is kept, 45 bases in frame from base 1. V is reduced by 8 bases and J by 8 bases, leaving a spacing of 21 bases between them. Library generation was performed with the immunoSEQ multiplex PCR assay. A mixture of 60 forward primers for TCR Vbeta segments and 13 reverse primers for TCR Jbeta segments was used in the multiplex PCR. A multiplex PCR assay on genomic DNA amplified the CDR3 region of rearranged TCR beta genes. The Illumina HiSeq System was used to sequence the amplified TCR beta libraries as 87-base-pair reads. The authors' analysis ran thus. Across the 670 or so repertoires, a later analysis counted roughly 77 million unique TCR beta chains, 8.5 million to 12 million of which were shared by at least two donors. Raw reads were error-corrected and collapsed into unique sequences by a nearest-neighbor algorithm in which closely related sequences were merged to remove PCR and sequencing errors. CDR3 sequences were aligned to IMGT reference sequences to assign V, D and J gene segments. For a sequence to be retained, a match of at least six nucleotides was required to both a V gene segment and a J gene segment. A rearrangement was called productive if the CDR3 had no stop codons and remained in frame with V and J, and every other rearrangement was called non-productive. CDR3 was defined by IMGT convention, running from the second conserved V-encoded cysteine to the conserved J-encoded phenylalanine. The earlier analysis of about 590 of the donors excluded sequences that lacked an unambiguous match to a single V gene segment. An earlier analysis of fewer than 650 of the donors classified V segments as functional when productive rearrangements were above 56.7% and as segregating when the standard deviation between donors was above 5%. A statistical classification framework was built to diagnose cytomegalovirus status from the catalog of TCR beta chain sequences. V and J gene assignment, in a later analysis, came from comparing TCR nucleotide sequences with IMGT/GENE-DB human TR gene sequences. A later analysis assigned CDR3 sequences and most-parsimonious VDJ recombination scenarios with the TCRdist pipeline. In a later analysis, each TCR beta chain was defined by its CDR3 amino acid sequence together with its V-gene family, and reads lacking a unique V-gene family were excluded. As a way to deal with suspected cross-contamination and a sequencing artifact, a later analysis dropped 450 to 700 nucleotide sequences that were highly shared and had low generation probability. In a later analysis, a clonal expansion index for each public chain was calculated from normalized within-repertoire ranks of inferred template counts. Generation probabilities in a later analysis came from a VDJ recombination model fitted to out-of-frame rearrangements, and those results were checked against IGoR. In a later analysis, TCR-TCR, TCR-HLA and TCR-CMV co-occurrence was scored with hypergeometric tests, and a repertoire-size bias correction was applied to TCR pairs. To estimate false discovery rates, a later analysis permuted the HLA or CMV assignments 20 times. In a later analysis, co-occurring TCRs were grouped using DBSCAN, and TCRdist sequence similarity was added for clustering within HLA-allele-positive subsets. Repertoires with fewer than 30,000 or more than 120,000 public chains were left out of co-occurrence clustering, as were a handful of repertoires with anomalous nucleotide sharing. What TCRdb holds here is the immuneACCESS table cut down to in-frame rearrangements. Part of the clones is not present; checked against another copy, under half of the missing clones reflect an unresolved V gene, and the others are unexplained. Clonal size and the V and J genes are those of that table, whereas D and trimming came from the DNA. The data table for this sample lists approximately 100,000 clones. 0.45% to 0.6% of the sample goes to the ten largest clones.

Here is what the overall study found, with its caveats: According to a later analysis, parvovirus B19, influenza, CMV and Epstein-Barr virus appeared linked to several top co-occurrence clusters. Three of the identified cytomegalovirus-associated TCR beta chains were confirmed in vitro to be specific for cytomegalovirus antigens. A cluster of highly shared sequence variants was judged likely to represent a technical artifact of the sequencing pipeline. A further reported finding was that TCR beta sequences accurately predicted the HLA-A and HLA-B alleles for most subjects in the first cohort. Sequencing depth was assumed to be roughly uniform across donors in the presence/absence analyses, though that assumption may not hold. In a later analysis, about 17,000 TCR beta sequences were associated with specific HLA alleles at a false discovery rate of 0.05. Cytomegalovirus status was reported to be diagnosed by the classifier with high specificity and sensitivity in both the original and validation cohorts. A later analysis found that most CMV-associated TCR beta chains appeared HLA-restricted, with HLA associations seemingly driven largely by CMV exposure. Compared with equally common non-associated chains, HLA-associated TCR beta chains in a later analysis were more clonally expanded and had lower generation probabilities. HLA typing was unavailable for some donors at each locus, so association tests used only the typed subset. Strong co-occurrence of HLA alleles, especially DR and DQ, made assigning TCR associations to individual alleles difficult. Across donors, most TCR sequences were observed very rarely, whereas some public TCRs were present in many individuals. Broadly in line with IMGT annotations, most TCR beta V segments showed up in productive rearrangements about 87% or about 30% of the time in an earlier analysis of a few hundred of the donors. Linkage disequilibrium might explain the correlated functional status among segregating V segments, but an unknown experimental factor could not be excluded. The study gave a list of about 160 TCR beta chains associated with cytomegalovirus. Around 16 rarely observed V segments, including chromosome 9 orphons, were excluded from the earlier analysis of some 590 of the donors because counts were too low. Some IMGT-functional V segments, including TRBV6-2 and TRBV6-3, could not be told apart with the 87-base-pair reads, so those segments were excluded. In a later analysis, TCR association rates were found to vary across HLA loci, with the most associated TCRs seen for DRB1 alleles and the fewest for HLA-C alleles. CMV serostatus was the only immune exposure information available for the cohort. The authors suggested that the approach could potentially be extended to other disease states and immunological phenotypes. A later genetic analysis reported fewer N-insertions in productive TCRs among donors in an Asian-associated ancestry cluster than the roughly 620-donor mean. Only TCR beta chains were sequenced in this cohort, and the absence of alpha or paired-chain data limited detectable features. An association between a missense DCLRE1C variant and V-gene and J-gene trimming of TCR beta chains was found in a later genetic analysis and replicated in an independent cohort.

The clonotype was recovered from a man aged 45-65 years in good health and CMV-seronegative. Rearrangement joined TRBV2 to TRBJ2-2; the D gene is perhaps TRBD1, from 6 matching bases. Input material: PBMCs. This receptor carries the CDR3 CASRALQGEVGELFF. The DNA sequence is TGTGCCAGCCGGGCACTACAGGGCGAGGTGGGGGAGCTGTTTTTT.